The 27 T cell receptor beta chains presented below share a single source sample, sequenced in a study of T cells of healthy individuals. TCRdb ran MiXCR on the 5' RACE reads and lists one entry per CDR3 protein. Altogether around 53,000 distinct CDR3 sequences are present, around 15% being singletons, with the ten largest covering 15% to 20%. The origin of the receptors is a human donor in good health.

This clonotype was seen many times. The V gene is TRBV25-1, the J gene TRBJ2-3, with D unresolved. Germline values: CDR1 MGHDK, CDR2 SYGVNS. CDR3 length equals 14 residues. V lost 5 bases and J 4 bases, leaving 13 bases between the germline ends. The CDR3 DNA follows: TGTGCCAGCAGTATGGGATACATCGCAGATACGCAGTATTTT. Its translation: CASSMGYIADTQYF.

In its sample, this clonotype was seen a few times. This chain connects TRBV7-2 to TRBJ2-3; 7 nucleotides agree with TRBD2. This CDR3 has 15 amino acids. Germline assignment: CDR1 SGHTA and CDR2 FQGNSA. Trimming removed 3 bases from V and 4 bases from J; junction bases left unmatched: 7. CDR3 DNA sequence: TGTGCCAGCAGCTTGGTGGAGGGGAGGGCAGATACGCAGTATTTT. This codes for CASSLVEGRADTQYF.

This sequence joins TRBV10-3 and TRBJ2-7, with TRBD1 identical over 7 bases. The V segment lost 4 bases and the J segment 4 bases; nucleotides outside the gene matches: 7. CDR3 length: 14 residues. The germline CDR1 and CDR2 sequences are ENHRY and SYGVKD. The CDR3 protein is CAISVGTEVYEQYF. For the CDR3, the DNA is TGTGCCATCAGTGTCGGGACAGAGGTGTACGAGCAGTACTTC.

CDR3 nucleotide sequence: TGTGCCCTTCGGCGGTCTGGGGCCAACGTCCTGACTTTC. Amino acid sequence: CALRRSGANVLTF. The V and J genes are TRBV5-8 and TRBJ2-6; D ambiguous. The germline gives CDR1 SGHTS, CDR2 YDEGEE. V was cut by 10 bases and J by 1 base, with 9 bases left in between. This CDR3 spans 13 amino acids.

This clonotype has ten or more counts. This chain joins TRBV5-8 and TRBJ2-3; 8 bases match TRBD2. Per germline, CDR1 SGHTS and CDR2 YDEGEE. The length of the CDR3 is 18 residues. J lost 0 bases, V lost 0 bases, and 9 bases had no gene match. In nucleotides, the CDR3 is TGTGCCAGCAGCTTGGCCGGGGCGGGAGGCGAAAGCACAGATACGCAGTATTTT. Protein product: CASSLAGAGGESTDTQYF.

This clonotype was seen ten or more times. This rearrangement joins TRBV7-9 to TRBJ2-1, with TRBD2 matching over 8 bases. V shed 5 bases and J 9 bases; nucleotides not matched to a gene: 9. This CDR3 contains 14 residues. Germline CDR1 is SEHNR and CDR2 is FQNEAQ (reference sequence). CDR3 amino acids: CASSGLAPRGEQFF. The CDR3 region has the DNA TGTGCCAGCAGCGGACTAGCCCCCCGGGGTGAGCAGTTCTTC.

In its sample, this clonotype was seen many times. The genes are TRBV7-2 and TRBJ2-7; possible D gene TRBD1, 6 bases. The CDR3 is 14 residues long. V lost 5 bases to trimming and J lost 0 bases, with 11 bases between them. CDR1 is SGHTA, CDR2 FQGNSA, per germline. CDR3 sequence: CASSPDRYSYEQYF. DNA for the CDR3: TGTGCCAGCAGCCCTGACAGGTACTCCTACGAGCAGTACTTC.

The V call is TRBV7-2, the J call TRBJ2-5, with D hard to call. V was shortened by 5 bases and J by 2 bases, with 6 bases between the two germline ends. This CDR3 spans 12 amino acids. Germline-derived CDR1 and CDR2 are SGHTA and FQGNSA. The CDR3 is CASSPPQETQYF. CDR3 in DNA: TGTGCCAGCAGCCCACCACAAGAGACCCAGTACTTC.

This clonotype appeared a few times. V is TRBV24-1 and J is TRBJ1-5; the D is unclear. The CDR3 extends over 14 amino acids. The V end was cut by 7 bases, the J end by 6 bases, with 15 bases between. Germline CDR1 reads KGHDR; CDR2 reads SFDVKD. The CDR3: CATSPSGGIQPQHF. In DNA form, the CDR3 reads TGTGCCACCAGCCCATCGGGAGGGATTCAGCCCCAGCATTTT.

This clonotype was found many times. V is TRBV7-3 and J is TRBJ2-5; TRBD2 is a possible D gene (7 bases). CDR1 SGHTA and CDR2 FQGTGA come from the germline V gene. CDR3 length: 15 amino acids. V gave up 0 bases and J gave up 5 bases, with 13 bases separating them. CDR3: CASSLTGGPRETQYF. In nucleotides, the CDR3 is TGTGCCAGCAGCTTAACCGGGGGGCCCAGGGAGACCCAGTACTTC.

The chain recombines TRBV2 with TRBJ1-5; TRBD1 is a possible D gene (5 bases). Looked up from germline, CDR1 is SNHLY and CDR2 is FYNNEI. Trimming stripped 6 bases from V and 3 bases from J, with 12 bases between. CDR3 length: 14 residues. In DNA form, the CDR3 reads TGTGCCAGCAGAGCGGGACTGTTCAATCAGCCCCAGCATTTT. Residues: CASRAGLFNQPQHF. The complete variable domain, with remaining parts taken from reference TRBV2 and TRBJ1-5, reads EPEVTQTPSHQVTQMGQEVILRCVPISNHLYFYWYRQILGQKVEFLVSFYNNEISEKSEIFDDQFSVERPDGSNFTLKIRSTKLEDSAMYFCASRAGLFNQPQHFGDGTRLSIL.

This clonotype was found many times. This sequence joins TRBV7-2 and TRBJ2-7; no reliable D call. Germline CDR1 and CDR2: SGHTA and FQGNSA. CDR3 length: 14 amino acids. The V end lost 6 bases, the J end lost 6 bases, and 18 bases lay between the germline ends. CDR3 nucleotide sequence: TGTGCCAGCAGTAAGAGGAGTGGAGTTTCCGAGCAGTACTTC. Amino acid sequence: CASSKRSGVSEQYF.

This chain links TRBV28 with TRBJ1-1; D is unclear. This CDR3 has 13 amino acids. Germline CDR1 MDHEN, CDR2 SYDVKM. Trimming took 3 bases from V and 6 from J, leaving 11 bases between them. The CDR3 region is CASSFPLHAEAFF. DNA of the CDR3: TGTGCCAGCAGTTTTCCTCTCCACGCTGAAGCTTTCTTT.

The chain uses TRBV10-3 and TRBJ2-1; tentatively, D is TRBD1 (5 bases). Germline loops: CDR1 ENHRY, CDR2 SYGVKD. V lost 3 bases and J 10 bases, leaving 16 bases between the germline ends. The CDR3 is made up of 14 amino acids. The CDR3 here is CAISEDQGVREQFF. CDR3 in DNA: TGTGCCATCAGTGAAGATCAAGGGGTTCGGGAGCAGTTCTTC.

This clonotype was recorded a few times. The chain's CDR3 is CASSPGGRQETQYF. The CDR3 region has the DNA TGTGCCAGCAGCCCCGGAGGGCGTCAAGAGACCCAGTACTTC. The J gene is TRBJ2-5, the V gene TRBV5-4; maybe TRBD2 (6 bases). Germline CDR1 SGHNT, CDR2 YYREEE (reference sequence). The V gene lost 4 bases and the J gene lost 2 bases, with 12 bases spanning the gap. This CDR3 has 14 residues.

A few counts support this clonotype. CDR3 sequence (DNA): TGTGCCAGCAGCTCCGGGACAGGGTCTTTTTCAGAGACCCAGTACTTC. Translation gives CASSSGTGSFSETQYF. This rearrangement joins TRBV11-2 to TRBJ2-5; 9 nucleotides agree with TRBD1. The CDR3 spans 16 residues. The V gene's germline CDR1 is SGHAT and CDR2 FQNNGV. V was clipped by 4 bases and J by 4 bases; unmatched bases: 10.

At least ten counts were recorded for this clonotype. The chain has TRBV20-1 and TRBJ2-1; 8 bases agree with TRBD1. This CDR3 comprises 14 residues. CDR1 is DFQATT and CDR2 is SNEGSKA in the germline V gene (reference sequence). V trimming: 3 bases; J trimming: 6 bases; junction bases outside the gene matches: 7. The CDR3 spells CSASYQGAGNEQFF. CDR3 nucleotide sequence: TGCAGTGCTAGCTATCAGGGGGCCGGCAATGAGCAGTTCTTC.

This clonotype was detected many times. This CDR3 reads CASSLYPSGSVDEQFF. CDR3 sequence (DNA): TGTGCCAGCAGCTTATATCCTAGCGGGAGTGTCGATGAGCAGTTCTTC. The chain couples TRBV7-2 to TRBJ2-1; TRBD2 agrees at 10 bases. The CDR3 sequence is 16 residues long. V lost 2 bases and J lost 8; bases outside the gene matches: 9. Germline V gene data show CDR1 as SGHTA and CDR2 as FQGNSA. The whole variable domain, filled in from reference TRBV7-2 and TRBJ2-1, reads GAGVSQSPSNKVTEKGKDVELRCDPISGHTALYWYRQSLGQGLEFLIYFQGNSAPDKSGLPSDRFSAERTGGSVSTLTIQRTQQEDSAVYLCASSLYPSGSVDEQFFGPGTRLTVL.

This clonotype was counted between two and nine times. The chain is built from TRBV9 and TRBJ2-3; D unresolved. This CDR3 has 14 amino acids. In germline, CDR1 is SGDLS, CDR2 YYNGEE. V was cut by 0 bases and J by 0 bases, with 5 bases left in between. In DNA, the CDR3 is TGTGCCAGCAGCGTAGGCGCTAGCACAGATACGCAGTATTTT. Translated, it gives CASSVGASTDTQYF.

The chain joins TRBV6-5 to TRBJ1-2; 7 positions agree with TRBD1. The V and J ends lost 6 bases and 1 base, in that order; junction bases with no gene match: 11. The CDR3 sequence is 16 residues long. Germline CDR1 and CDR2: MNHEY and SVGAGI. Written as DNA, the CDR3 is TGTGCCAGCAGATTCCGCGGGACAGAAGTTAACTATGGCTACACCTTC. This sequence encodes CASRFRGTEVNYGYTF.

A word on this clonotype: This could be a read error, since a much larger clone is one nucleotide away. The chain recombines TRBV18 with TRBJ2-2; maybe TRBD1 (6 bases). V was shortened by 4 bases and J by 0 bases, with 9 bases between the two germline ends. The CDR3 spans 15 residues. Germline V CDR1 and CDR2: KGHSH, LQKENI. CDR3 bases: TGTGCCAGCTCACAACAGGGAACGAACACCGGGGAGCTGTTTTTT. Translation: CASSQQGTNTGELFF.

In this sample, this clonotype turned up many times. The CDR3 bases are TGTGCCAGCAGTCTTCTGCAAACTGAAGCTTTCTTT. Protein product: CASSLLQTEAFF. The rearrangement links TRBV3-1 to TRBJ1-1; the D is unclear. V was shortened by 6 bases and J by 5 bases, with 10 bases between the two germline ends. The germline gives CDR1 LGHDT, CDR2 YNNKEL (reference sequence). The CDR3 has 12 residues.

This clonotype was observed a handful of times. The chain combines TRBV5-4 with TRBJ2-1, with 14 bases matching TRBD2. The CDR3 runs to 16 residues. V was pared by 4 bases and J by 6 bases, with 6 bases of the junction left unmatched. CDR1 is SGHNT and CDR2 is YYREEE in the germline V gene (reference sequence). The CDR3 region has the DNA TGTGCCAGCAGCGGACTGACTAGCGGGAGGGGCAATGAGCAGTTCTTC. Protein: CASSGLTSGRGNEQFF.

This clonotype was detected many times. J is TRBJ2-2 and V is TRBV7-2; a weak D match, TRBD2 (5 bases). The length of the CDR3 is 14 residues. Trimming cost V 1 base and J 5 bases, with 8 bases left between them. Germline V lookup: CDR1 SGHTA, CDR2 FQGNSA. CDR3 sequence: CASSLGTGTGELFF. The CDR3 coding sequence is TGTGCCAGCAGCTTAGGGACGGGAACCGGGGAGCTGTTTTTT.

This clonotype was detected many times. The chain is built from TRBV9 and TRBJ1-5, with D maybe TRBD1 (5 bases). The CDR3 spans 15 residues. Germline lookup yields CDR1 SGDLS and CDR2 YYNGEE. Trimming removed 5 bases from V and 0 bases from J, with 12 bases in between. CDR3 in DNA: TGTGCCAGCAGTCCCGACAGCCATAGCAATCAGCCCCAGCATTTT. The encoded protein is CASSPDSHSNQPQHF.

This chain uses TRBV7-2 with TRBJ2-1; 11 bases fit TRBD1. Germline-derived CDR1 and CDR2 are SGHTA and FQGNSA. The CDR3 totals 15 residues. Unmatched junction bases numbered 7, after V lost 5 bases and J lost 7 bases. The CDR3 spells CASSGQGTGGNEQFF. The CDR3 bases are TGTGCCAGCAGCGGCCAAGGGACAGGGGGAAATGAGCAGTTCTTC.

With respect to this clonotype: It may be a read error: a sequence one base away is much more abundant. This chain joins TRBV6-6 and TRBJ2-3; 8 nucleotides line up with TRBD2. Germline-derived CDR1 and CDR2 are MNHNY and SVGAGI (reference sequence). This CDR3 has 16 amino acids. CDR3 in DNA: TGTGCCAGCAGTTACTTGGCGGGGGGAGGTTCAGATATGCAGTATTTT. Amino acids: CASSYLAGGGSDMQYF.